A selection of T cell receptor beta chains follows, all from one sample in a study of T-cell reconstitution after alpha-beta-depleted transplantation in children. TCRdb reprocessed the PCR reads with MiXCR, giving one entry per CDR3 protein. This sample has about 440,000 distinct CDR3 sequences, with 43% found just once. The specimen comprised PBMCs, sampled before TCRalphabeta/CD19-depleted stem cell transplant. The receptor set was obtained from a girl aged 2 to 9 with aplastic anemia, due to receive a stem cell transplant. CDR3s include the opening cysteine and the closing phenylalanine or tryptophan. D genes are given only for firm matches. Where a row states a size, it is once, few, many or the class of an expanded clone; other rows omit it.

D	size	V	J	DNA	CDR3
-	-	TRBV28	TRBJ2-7	TGTGCCAGCAGTAATAGCCCCACCTACGAGCAGTACTTC	CASSNSPTYEQYF
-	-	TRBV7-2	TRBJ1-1	TGTGCCAGCAGCCCTAGGGAGGTGGACACTGAAGCTTTCTTT	CASSPREVDTEAFF
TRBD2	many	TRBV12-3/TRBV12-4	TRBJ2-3	TGTGCCAGCAGACCCGGACTAGCGGAAGGTACAGATACGCAGTATTTT	CASRPGLAEGTDTQYF
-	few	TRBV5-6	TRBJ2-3	TGTGCCAGCAGCTTGGTAGGACCCACGGATCAGTATTTT	CASSLVGPTDQYF
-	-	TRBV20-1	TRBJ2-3	TGCAGTGCTAGAGGGCGTATGAAAAGCACAGATACGCAGTATTTT	CSARGRMKSTDTQYF
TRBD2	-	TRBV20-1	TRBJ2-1	TGCAGTGCTAGAACACTAGCGGGGGGGCCGTATGAGCAGTTCTTC	CSARTLAGGPYEQFF
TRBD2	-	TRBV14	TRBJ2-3	TGTGCCAGCAGCCAAGAACTAGCGGAGTTCACAGATACGCAGTATTTT	CASSQELAEFTDTQYF
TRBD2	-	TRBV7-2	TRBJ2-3	TGTGCCAGCAGCTTGGACGGGGGGGCCTGGGATACGCAGTATTTT	CASSLDGGAWDTQYF
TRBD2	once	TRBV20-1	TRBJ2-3	TGCAGTGCTAGAGATCGGGGCGGGGGGGCGATAAACACAGATACGCAGTATTTT	CSARDRGGGAINTDTQYF
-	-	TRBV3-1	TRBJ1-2	TGTGCCAGCAGCCCCGTGGGCGCTTCGGGCTACACCTTC	CASSPVGASGYTF
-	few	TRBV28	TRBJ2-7	TGTGCCAGCAGTTGGAGCCGGCTCGAGCAGTACTTC	CASSWSRLEQYF
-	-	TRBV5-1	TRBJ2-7	TGCGCCAGCAGCTTGTGGCAGACCTCCTACGAGCAGTACTTC	CASSLWQTSYEQYF
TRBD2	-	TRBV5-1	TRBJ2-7	TGCGCCAGCAGCCCTGAGGTGGTAGCGGGGGTCTACGAGCAGTACTTC	CASSPEVVAGVYEQYF
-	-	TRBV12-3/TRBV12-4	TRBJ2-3	TGTGCCAGCAGTTTAAGGGGGAGGGGGGCCCACACAGATACGCAGTATTTT	CASSLRGRGAHTDTQYF
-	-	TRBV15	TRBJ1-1	TGTGCCACCAGCCCTTGGGGGGGGTCTGAAGCTTTCTTT	CATSPWGGSEAFF
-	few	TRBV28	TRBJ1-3	TGTGCCAGCAGGTTCCACTACCAGGCTACCTCTGTAAACACCATATATTTT	CASRFHYQATSVNTIYF
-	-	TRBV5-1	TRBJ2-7	TGCGCCAGCAGCTTGGCCGGACAGGGAGGGGGCGAGCAGTACTTC	CASSLAGQGGGEQYF
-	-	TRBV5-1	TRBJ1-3	TGCGCCAGCAGCTTGGGTGGGCCCTCTGGAAACACCATATATTTT	CASSLGGPSGNTIYF
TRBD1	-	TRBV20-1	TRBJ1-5	TGCAGTGCAAGGACAGGGGTCAATCAGCCCCAGCATTTT	CSARTGVNQPQHF
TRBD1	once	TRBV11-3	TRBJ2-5	TGTGCCAGCAGCATGGGACAGCACCCTGAGACCCAGTACTTC	CASSMGQHPETQYF